This T cell receptor (beta chain) was sequenced in a study of shared clonotypes between healthy human individuals. CDR3 length: 15 residues. Germline lookup yields CDR1 KGHSH and CDR2 LQKENI. J gave up 3 bases and V 6 bases, and 4 bases lay outside the gene matches. On this clone: Its antigen is undetermined. The sample contains more than one DNA sequence encoding this CDR3.

Overall study findings and caveats: Sequencing depth was expected to influence donor clonotype sharing.

Authors' methods: For the immunoSEQ data, sequences were junction-only without quality scores, so filtering differed. Clones were sequenced by immunoSEQ multiplex PCR, and TCRdb holds only the in-frame ones, with some missing. The V and J calls and the clone size are those of that table, but D and trimming were determined from the DNA. The repertoire holds 1,400,000 or so clones, with less than 99% as singletons. The sequence was collected from a man in his thirties or forties in good health. Source material: naive CD4+ T cells sorted from blood. The subset is: CD45RA+ positively selected. The chain links TRBV18 to TRBJ2-5, with 13 positions matching TRBD2. CDR3 DNA: TGTGCCAGCTCGCCCGGGACTAGCGGGGAAGAGACCCAGTACTTC. Its translation is CASSPGTSGEETQYF.